A selection of T cell receptor beta chains follows, all from one sample in a study of T cells in localized non-small cell lung cancer. Only in-frame clones appear in the TCRdb table, and some are missing; sequencing was by immunoSEQ multiplex PCR. The table shows about 48,000 clones, with 77% occurring only once. This specimen was peripheral blood, taken before any cancer treatment. These TCRs come from a man aged 40-75 years with stage I squamous cell lung carcinoma. Each CDR3 is given without its conserved first and last residue. For some rows the clone size is stated as once, few or many, or as a class when expanded; others skip it.

SARNRDSHT | TRBJ1-2 | TRBV20-1 | NA
AVVDAKYGYT | TRBJ1-2 | TRBV19 | NA
ASSLVAAETQY | TRBJ2-5 | TRBV18 | NA
ASSAAPMNTEAF | TRBJ1-1 | TRBV28 | once
ASSGQSETGELF | TRBJ2-2 | TRBV5-4 | NA
ASSPSLTSGGPNRETQY | TRBJ2-5 | TRBV28 | NA
ASSPLTASNEKLF | TRBJ1-4 | TRBV5-6 | NA
ASSPDRHTGELF | TRBJ2-2 | TRBV6-4 | few
ASSTQDSNQPQH | TRBJ1-5 | TRBV28 | NA
ASSQDGVSTDTQY | TRBJ2-3 | TRBV4-1 | NA
ASPESSGNTIY | TRBJ1-3 | TRBV19 | NA
ASSLKRGLDSVSTEAF | TRBJ1-1 | TRBV5-4 | NA
ASSLAGSGDSNEQF | TRBJ2-1 | TRBV5-4 | NA
ASSIGTLYEQY | TRBJ2-7 | TRBV19 | NA
ASSDVVWGTEAF | TRBJ1-1 | TRBV6-5 | once
ASRGGLPDTQY | TRBJ2-3 | TRBV19 | NA
ASRDRDYTDTQY | TRBJ2-3 | TRBV28 | NA
ASSLDGDEQY | TRBJ2-7 | TRBV11-3 | once
ASSFDNTEAF | TRBJ1-1 | TRBV7-3 | NA
ASRGTGRYQPQH | TRBJ1-5 | TRBV2 | few
ASSLLANTEAF | TRBJ1-1 | TRBV27 | NA
ASSHPRGEGINNEQF | TRBJ2-1 | TRBV4-2 | NA
ASSWGTGNTEAF | TRBJ1-1 | TRBV5-4 | few
AISESATSGGYNEQF | TRBJ2-1 | TRBV10-3 | once
ASSVSFFIAGMPY | TRBJ2-4 | TRBV6-5 | once
ASSPGEGGSYEQY | TRBJ2-7 | TRBV5-1 | NA
ASSLYRDRGYTGELF | TRBJ2-2 | TRBV7-9 | NA
ASSLVSNEQY | TRBJ2-7 | TRBV7-9 | NA
AWSVTGYSYEQY | TRBJ2-7 | TRBV30 | NA
ASSLSSGGAGPNTGELF | TRBJ2-2 | TRBV7-6 | NA
ASSSPSGGVLAYNEQF | TRBJ2-1 | TRBV5-1 | NA
ASSLSGTDYGYT | TRBJ1-2 | TRBV28 | NA
ASREGQSLSSPLH | TRBJ1-6 | TRBV6-1 | NA
ASSSHKSGDGLGANVLT | TRBJ2-6 | TRBV28 | NA
ASSSGHGYT | TRBJ1-2 | TRBV28 | NA
ASSYVQGASYEQY | TRBJ2-7 | TRBV6-5 | NA
ATSATGDTEAF | TRBJ1-1 | TRBV15 | NA
ASSITGTYSNYGYT | TRBJ1-2 | TRBV19 | NA
ASSPDSYNEQF | TRBJ2-1 | TRBV11-1 | NA
ASSEVRSEGQPQH | TRBJ1-5 | TRBV6-1 | NA
ATSTMTGGGIYEQY | TRBJ2-7 | TRBV15 | NA
ASSGERSNTEAF | TRBJ1-1 | TRBV6-5 | NA
ASSGLQGVSNQPQH | TRBJ1-5 | TRBV6-1 | NA
ASSFRGVGTDTQY | TRBJ2-3 | TRBV7-9 | NA
ASSQTRGNQPQH | TRBJ1-5 | TRBV4-2 | few
ASRLPGKTYGYT | TRBJ1-2 | TRBV5-4 | NA
ASSLSANYGYT | TRBJ1-2 | TRBV9 | few
ASSKLPSADTQY | TRBJ2-3 | TRBV5-1 | NA
ASSLAGDSGYT | TRBJ1-2 | TRBV7-9 | NA
ASSPRRGGLPGNEKLF | TRBJ1-4 | TRBV28 | few
ASSSRTQGYGYT | TRBJ1-2 | TRBV5-6 | NA
ASSLLLEAGELF | TRBJ2-2 | TRBV4-3 | NA
AWSYGGRNEQF | TRBJ2-1 | TRBV30 | medium-sized
ASSPAQGGYT | TRBJ1-2 | TRBV7-9 | medium-sized
ASSFLSGQTYEQY | TRBJ2-7 | TRBV7-2 | NA
ASFTHTEAF | TRBJ1-1 | TRBV18 | NA
ASSPSGLAGYEQF | TRBJ2-1 | TRBV9 | NA
ASSYLDRGTEAF | TRBJ1-1 | TRBV6-5 | NA